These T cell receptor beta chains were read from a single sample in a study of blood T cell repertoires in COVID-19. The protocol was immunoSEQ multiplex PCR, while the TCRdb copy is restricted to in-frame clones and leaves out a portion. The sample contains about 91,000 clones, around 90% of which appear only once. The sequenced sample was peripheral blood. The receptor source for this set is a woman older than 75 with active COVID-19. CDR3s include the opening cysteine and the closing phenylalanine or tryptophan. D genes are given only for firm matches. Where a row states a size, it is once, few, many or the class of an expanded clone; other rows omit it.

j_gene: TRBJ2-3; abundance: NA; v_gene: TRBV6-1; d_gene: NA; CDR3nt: TGTGCCAGCAGTGAGCAGGGAGATACGCAGTATTTT; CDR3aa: CASSEQGDTQYF
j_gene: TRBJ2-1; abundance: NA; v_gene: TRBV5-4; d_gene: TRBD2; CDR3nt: TGTGCCAGCAGCTCAGGACTAGCGGGAATTGGTTTGAATGAGCAGTTCTTC; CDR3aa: CASSSGLAGIGLNEQFF
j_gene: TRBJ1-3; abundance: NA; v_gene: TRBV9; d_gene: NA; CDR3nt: TGTGCCAGCAGTCTGAGGTCTGGAAACACCATATATTTT; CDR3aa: CASSLRSGNTIYF
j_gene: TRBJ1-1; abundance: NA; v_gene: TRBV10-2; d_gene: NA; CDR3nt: TGCGCCAGCAGTGAAGAAAGGGGCAGTGAAGCTTTCTTT; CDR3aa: CASSEERGSEAFF
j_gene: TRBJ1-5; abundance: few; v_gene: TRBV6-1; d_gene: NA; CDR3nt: TGTGCCAGCAGTGAAGGGCGGGGATATAGCAATCAGCCCCAGCATTTT; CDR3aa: CASSEGRGYSNQPQHF
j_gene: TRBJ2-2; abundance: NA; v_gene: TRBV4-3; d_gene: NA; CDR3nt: TGCGCCAGCAGCCAAGAAGGTGGCGGGAACACCGGGGAGCTGTTTTTT; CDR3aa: CASSQEGGGNTGELFF
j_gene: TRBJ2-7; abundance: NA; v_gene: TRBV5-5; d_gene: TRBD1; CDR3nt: TGTGCCAGCAGCTTTGCGCCGGACAGGGCGAACGAGCAGTACTTC; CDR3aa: CASSFAPDRANEQYF
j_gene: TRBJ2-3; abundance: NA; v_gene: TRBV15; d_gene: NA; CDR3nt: TGTGCCACCAGCAGGCCCCGGCAGCGGTACACAGATACGCAGTATTTT; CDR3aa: CATSRPRQRYTDTQYF
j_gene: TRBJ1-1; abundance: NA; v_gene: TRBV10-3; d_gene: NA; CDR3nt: TGTGCCATCAGTGACAATCAGGCCACTGAAGCTTTCTTT; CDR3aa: CAISDNQATEAFF
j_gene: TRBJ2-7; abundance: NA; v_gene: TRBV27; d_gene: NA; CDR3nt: TGTGCCAGCAGTTTCCTCGGTACGGCGGAGGGCGAGCAGTACTTC; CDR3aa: CASSFLGTAEGEQYF
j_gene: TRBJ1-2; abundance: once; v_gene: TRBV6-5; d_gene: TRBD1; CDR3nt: TGTGCCAGCACGGACAGGGGGCTCTCTGGCTACACCTTC; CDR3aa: CASTDRGLSGYTF
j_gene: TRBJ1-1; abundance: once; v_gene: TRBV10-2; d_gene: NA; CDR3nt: TGCGCCAGCAGGTCCGGGACACCGACTTGGGGCACTGAAGCTTTCTTT; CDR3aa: CASRSGTPTWGTEAFF
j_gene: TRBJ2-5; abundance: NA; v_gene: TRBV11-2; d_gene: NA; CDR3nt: TGTGCCAGCAGCCCCGGGCGGGTCGCCGAGACCCAGTACTTC; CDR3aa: CASSPGRVAETQYF
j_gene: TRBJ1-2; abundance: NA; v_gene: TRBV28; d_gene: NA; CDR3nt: TGTGCCAGCACAACAGGGCTCTTTGGAGGCTACACCTTC; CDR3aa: CASTTGLFGGYTF
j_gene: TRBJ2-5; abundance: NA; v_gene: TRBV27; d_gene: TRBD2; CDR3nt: TGTGCCAGCGTCCTGAGACTAGCGGGAGGAGGTGAGACCCAGTACTTC; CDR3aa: CASVLRLAGGGETQYF
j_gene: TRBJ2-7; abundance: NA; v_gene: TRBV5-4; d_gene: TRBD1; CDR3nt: TGTGCCAGCTCCAAGCTAGCAGGGGGCGAGCAGTACTTC; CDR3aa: CASSKLAGGEQYF
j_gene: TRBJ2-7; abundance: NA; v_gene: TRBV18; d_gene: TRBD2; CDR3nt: TGTGCCAGCTCACCAGTGTCGACTAGCGGCACCGTTGTCGAGCAGTACTTC; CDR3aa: CASSPVSTSGTVVEQYF
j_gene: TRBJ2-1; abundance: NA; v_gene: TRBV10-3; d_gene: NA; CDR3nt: TGTGCCATCAGCTTAGCGGAGAGCTCCTACAATGAGCAGTTCTTC; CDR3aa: CAISLAESSYNEQFF
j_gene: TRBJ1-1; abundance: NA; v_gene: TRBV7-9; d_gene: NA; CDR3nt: TGTGCCAGCAGCCCGGGACTGTCGAACACTGAAGCTTTCTTT; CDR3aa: CASSPGLSNTEAFF
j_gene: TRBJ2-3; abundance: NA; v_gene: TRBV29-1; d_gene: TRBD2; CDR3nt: TGCAGCGTTGCCGGACTAGCGGGAGGGCCAAGTCTCACAGATACGCAGTATTTT; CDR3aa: CSVAGLAGGPSLTDTQYF
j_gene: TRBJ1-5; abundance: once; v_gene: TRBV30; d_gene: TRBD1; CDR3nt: TGTGCCTGGAGTATCAGGACAGGGGGCATAAAGAGTCAGCCCCAGCATTTT; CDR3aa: CAWSIRTGGIKSQPQHF
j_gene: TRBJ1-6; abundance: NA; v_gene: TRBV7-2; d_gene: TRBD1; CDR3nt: TGTGCCAGCAGCTTAGTAGGGGCAGGGGGCTCCTATAATTCACCCCTCCACTTT; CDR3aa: CASSLVGAGGSYNSPLHF
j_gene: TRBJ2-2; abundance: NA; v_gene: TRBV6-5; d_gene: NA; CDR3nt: TGTGCCAGCGGGCAAGGGGACACCGGGGAGCTGTTTTTT; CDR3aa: CASGQGDTGELFF
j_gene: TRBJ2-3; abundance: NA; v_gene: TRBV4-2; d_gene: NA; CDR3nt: TGTGCCAGCAGCCATGCTGTGGGGGCTAGCACAGATACGCAGTATTTT; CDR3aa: CASSHAVGASTDTQYF